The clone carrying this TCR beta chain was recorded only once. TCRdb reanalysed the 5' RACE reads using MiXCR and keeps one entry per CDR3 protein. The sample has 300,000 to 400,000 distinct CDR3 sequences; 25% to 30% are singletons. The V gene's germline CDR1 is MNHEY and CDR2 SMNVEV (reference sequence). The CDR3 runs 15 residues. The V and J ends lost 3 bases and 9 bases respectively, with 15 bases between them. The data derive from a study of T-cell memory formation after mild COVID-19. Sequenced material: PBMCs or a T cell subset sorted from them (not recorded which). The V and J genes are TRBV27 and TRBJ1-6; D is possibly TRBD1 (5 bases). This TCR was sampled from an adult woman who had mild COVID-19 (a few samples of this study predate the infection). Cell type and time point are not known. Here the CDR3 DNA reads TGTGCCAGCAGTTTTCTGGGGGGAATTAGTTCACCCCTCCACTTT. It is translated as CASSFLGGISSPLHF.